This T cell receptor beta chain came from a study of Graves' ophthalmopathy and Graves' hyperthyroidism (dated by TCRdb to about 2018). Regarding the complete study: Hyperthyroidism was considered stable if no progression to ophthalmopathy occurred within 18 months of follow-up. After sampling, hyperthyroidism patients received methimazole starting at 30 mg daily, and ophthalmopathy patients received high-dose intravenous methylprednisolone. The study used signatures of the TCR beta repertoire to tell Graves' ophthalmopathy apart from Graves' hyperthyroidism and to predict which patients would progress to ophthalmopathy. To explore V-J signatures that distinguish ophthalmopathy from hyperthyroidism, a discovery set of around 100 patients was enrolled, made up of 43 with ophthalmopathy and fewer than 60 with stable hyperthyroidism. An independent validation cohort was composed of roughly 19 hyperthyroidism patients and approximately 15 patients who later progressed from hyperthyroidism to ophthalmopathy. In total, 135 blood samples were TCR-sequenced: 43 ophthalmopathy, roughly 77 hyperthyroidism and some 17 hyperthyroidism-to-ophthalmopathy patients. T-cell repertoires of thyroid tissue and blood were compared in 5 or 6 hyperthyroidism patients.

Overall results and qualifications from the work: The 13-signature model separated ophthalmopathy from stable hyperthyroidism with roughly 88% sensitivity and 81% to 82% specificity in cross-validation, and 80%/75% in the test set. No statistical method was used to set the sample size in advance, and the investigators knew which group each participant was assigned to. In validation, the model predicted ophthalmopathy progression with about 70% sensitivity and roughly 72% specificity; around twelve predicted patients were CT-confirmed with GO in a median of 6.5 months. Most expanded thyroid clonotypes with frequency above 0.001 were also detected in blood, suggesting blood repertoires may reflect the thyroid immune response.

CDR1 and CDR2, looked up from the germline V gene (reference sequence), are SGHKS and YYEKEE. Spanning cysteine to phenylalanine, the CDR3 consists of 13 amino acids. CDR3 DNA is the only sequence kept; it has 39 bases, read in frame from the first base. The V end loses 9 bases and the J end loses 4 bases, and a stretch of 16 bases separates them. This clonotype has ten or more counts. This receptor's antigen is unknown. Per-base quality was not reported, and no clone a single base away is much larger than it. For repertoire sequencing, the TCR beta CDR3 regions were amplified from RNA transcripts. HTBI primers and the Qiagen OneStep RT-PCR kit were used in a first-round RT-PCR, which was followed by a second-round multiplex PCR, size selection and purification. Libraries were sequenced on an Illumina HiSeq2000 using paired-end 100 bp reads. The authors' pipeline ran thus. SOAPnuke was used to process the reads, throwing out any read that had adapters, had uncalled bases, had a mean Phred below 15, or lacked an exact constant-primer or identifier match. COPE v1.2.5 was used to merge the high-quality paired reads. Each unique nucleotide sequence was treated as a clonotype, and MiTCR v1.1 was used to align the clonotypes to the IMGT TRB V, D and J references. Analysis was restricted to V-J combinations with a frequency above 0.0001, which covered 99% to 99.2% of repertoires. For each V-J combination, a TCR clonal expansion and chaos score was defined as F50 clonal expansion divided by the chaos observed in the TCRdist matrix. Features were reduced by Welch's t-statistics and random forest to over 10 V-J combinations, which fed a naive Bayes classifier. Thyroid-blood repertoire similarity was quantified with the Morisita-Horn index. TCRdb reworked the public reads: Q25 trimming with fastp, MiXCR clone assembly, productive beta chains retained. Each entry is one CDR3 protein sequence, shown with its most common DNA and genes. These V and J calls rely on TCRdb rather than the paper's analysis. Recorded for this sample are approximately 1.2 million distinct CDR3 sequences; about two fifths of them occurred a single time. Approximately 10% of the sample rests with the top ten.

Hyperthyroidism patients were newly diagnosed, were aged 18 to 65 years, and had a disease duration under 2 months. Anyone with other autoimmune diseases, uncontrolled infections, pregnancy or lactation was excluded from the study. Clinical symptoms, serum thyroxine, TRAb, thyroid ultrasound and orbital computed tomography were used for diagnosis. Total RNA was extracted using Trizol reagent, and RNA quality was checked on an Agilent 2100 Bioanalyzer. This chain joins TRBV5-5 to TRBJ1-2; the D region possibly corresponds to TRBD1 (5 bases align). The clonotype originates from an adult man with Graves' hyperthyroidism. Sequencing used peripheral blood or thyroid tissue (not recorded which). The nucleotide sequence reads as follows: TGTGCCACTACGGGCACCGGGGGCTATGGCTACACCTTC. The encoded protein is CATTGTGGYGYTF.